The 3 T cell receptor beta chains presented below share a single source sample, sequenced in a study of T cells expressing NK-cell markers. From the 5' RACE reads, TCRdb lists one entry per CDR3 protein and no DNA. Recorded for this sample: roughly 170,000 distinct CDR3 sequences. The sequencing input was blood T cells: a sorted CD56 or NKG2C T cell subset, CD4+ or CD8+ T cells, or bulk PBMC T cells (not recorded which). Source of these receptors: a woman between 18 and 69 years old in good health.

V is TRBV29-1 and J is TRBJ2-3. This CDR3 contains 14 residues. Germline loops: CDR1 SQVTM, CDR2 ANQGSEA. CDR3 region: CSVVSGSSTDTQYF.

V is TRBV5-1 and J is TRBJ2-7; the TCRdb D gene call, TRBD1, has no DNA to confirm it. Germline V lookup: CDR1 SGHRS, CDR2 YFSETQ. The length of the CDR3 is 14 residues. Here the CDR3 reads CASRSGTGAYEQYF.

The rearrangement links TRBV12-3 or TRBV12-4 to TRBJ2-5; the TCRdb call, TRBD1, lacks DNA for checking. The length of the CDR3 is 11 residues. CDR3 region: CASSDRQTQYF.